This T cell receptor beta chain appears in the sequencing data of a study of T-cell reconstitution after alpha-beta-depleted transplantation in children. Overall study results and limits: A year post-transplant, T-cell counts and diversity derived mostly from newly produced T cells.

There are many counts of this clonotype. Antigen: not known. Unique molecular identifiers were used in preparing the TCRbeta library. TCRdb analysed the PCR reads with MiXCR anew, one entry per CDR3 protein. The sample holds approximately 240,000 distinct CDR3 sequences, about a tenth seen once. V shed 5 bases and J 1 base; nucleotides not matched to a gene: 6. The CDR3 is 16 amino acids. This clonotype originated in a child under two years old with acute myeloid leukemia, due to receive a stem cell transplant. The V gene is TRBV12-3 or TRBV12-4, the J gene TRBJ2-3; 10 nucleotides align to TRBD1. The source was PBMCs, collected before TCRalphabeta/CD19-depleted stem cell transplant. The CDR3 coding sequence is TGTGCCAGCAGTAGACAGGGGGCGGCGCGCACAGATACGCAGTATTTT. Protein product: CASSRQGAARTDTQYF.